What follows are 27 T cell receptor beta chains derived from one specimen sequenced in a study of blood T cells in healthy people across ages. A sample-barcoded 5' primer and a J-beta primer mix were used in a second PCR of roughly 7 to 12 cycles. TCRdb recomputed calls from the 5' RACE reads with MiXCR, one row per CDR3 protein. The data contain 2 million or so distinct CDR3 sequences, just under 50% of them seen just once; the ten biggest clones take up over 2%. Sequencing input: blood. All receptors come from a middle-aged woman in good health.

The gene calls are TRBV2 and TRBJ2-1, with D perhaps TRBD1 (6 bases). Germline-derived CDR1 and CDR2 are SNHLY and FYNNEI. The CDR3 is 15 amino acids. Deletions cut 7 bases from V and 1 base from J, with 14 bases between. CDR3 in amino acids: CASKVTGTSYNEQFF. The CDR3 DNA is TGTGCCAGCAAGGTCACAGGGACATCCTACAATGAGCAGTTCTTC.

The chain is built from TRBV4-1 and TRBJ2-6; D gene uncertain. CDR1 is MGHRA and CDR2 is YSYEKL in the germline V gene. V dropped 0 bases and J dropped 4 bases, with 13 bases sitting between them. CDR3 size: 17 residues. The CDR3 protein is CASSQDKGLSGANVLTF. DNA of the CDR3: TGCGCCAGCAGCCAAGATAAGGGCCTATCCGGGGCCAACGTCCTGACTTTC.

The chain recombines TRBV4-3 with TRBJ2-4, with 7 bases fitting TRBD2. The germline V gene encodes CDR1 LGHNA and CDR2 YSLEER. The CDR3 is made up of 13 amino acids. Trimming at V came to 1 base and at J to 13 bases, leaving 7 bases not matched to a gene. CDR3 nucleotide sequence: TGCGCCAGCAGCCAAGTTCCTAGCGGCGGCCAGTACTTC. Protein product: CASSQVPSGGQYF.

The genes are TRBV9 and TRBJ1-6, with D tentatively TRBD1 (5 bases). CDR3 length: 16 residues. Looked up from germline, CDR1 is SGDLS and CDR2 is YYNGEE. V was pared by 3 bases and J by 0 bases, with 10 bases between. The chain's CDR3 is CASSEAGSSYNSPLHF. The CDR3 nucleotides are TGTGCCAGCAGCGAGGCAGGGAGCTCCTATAATTCACCCCTCCACTTT. The variable domain in full, completed from reference TRBV9 and TRBJ1-6, reads DSGVTQTPKHLITATGQRVTLRCSPRSGDLSVYWYQQSLDQGLQFLIQYYNGEERAKGNILERFSAQQFPDLHSELNLSSLELGDSALYFCASSEAGSSYNSPLHFGNGTRLTVT.

This clonotype was detected once. The J gene is TRBJ2-7, the V gene TRBV5-1; no clear D. CDR1 is SGHRS, CDR2 YFSETQ, per germline. V gave up 4 bases and J gave up 3 bases, with 8 bases separating them. CDR3 length: 12 residues. The CDR3 region is CASSPNDYEQYF. For the CDR3, the DNA is TGCGCCAGCAGCCCCAACGACTACGAGCAGTACTTC.

The chain employs TRBV4-3 and TRBJ1-1; 7 positions match TRBD1. The trim removed 1 base at V and 2 bases at J, leaving 4 bases unmatched. The V gene's germline CDR1 is LGHNA and CDR2 YSLEER. The CDR3 loop spans 15 amino acids. In DNA, the CDR3 is TGCGCCAGCAGCCAAGTGGGACAGCCTAACACTGAAGCTTTCTTT. Its translation is CASSQVGQPNTEAFF.

The chain carries TRBV7-2 and TRBJ2-5; TRBD2 is a possible D gene (5 bases). Trimming shortened V by 7 bases and J by 4 bases, and 13 bases separated the two germline ends. Germline lookup yields CDR1 SGHTA and CDR2 FQGNSA. This CDR3 spans 13 amino acids. The CDR3 is CASNSRTLETQYF. DNA for the CDR3: TGTGCCAGCAACTCACGGACTTTAGAGACCCAGTACTTC.

This clonotype appeared many times. The chain uses TRBV29-1 and TRBJ2-7; TRBD1 agrees at 10 bases. Germline lookup yields CDR1 SQVTM and CDR2 ANQGSEA. The V gene end was trimmed by 6 bases and the J gene end by 3 bases; junction bases not matched to a gene: 5. The CDR3 sequence is 13 residues long. CDR3 loop: CSVGQGVIYEQYF. The CDR3 DNA is TGCAGCGTCGGACAGGGGGTCATCTACGAGCAGTACTTC.

There are a few counts of this clonotype. This chain connects TRBV4-3 to TRBJ2-7; TRBD1 matches at 8 bases. The J segment lost 3 bases and the V segment lost 0 bases, leaving 10 bases of the junction unmatched. The germline V gene encodes CDR1 LGHNA and CDR2 YSLEER. CDR3 size: 17 residues. The CDR3 nucleotides are TGCGCCAGCAGCCAAGATCCTTGGCAGGGGGCGGACTACGAGCAGTACTTC. This translates into CASSQDPWQGADYEQYF.

The V gene is TRBV5-1, the J gene TRBJ2-5; tentative D call: TRBD1 (5 bases). Germline V CDR1 and CDR2: SGHRS, YFSETQ. Trimming removed 5 bases at V and 3 bases at J, with 11 bases between. This CDR3 spans 13 amino acids. The CDR3 nucleotides read TGCGCCAGCAGATCCGACAGAAAAGAGACCCAGTACTTC. Translated: CASRSDRKETQYF. The complete variable domain, with remaining parts taken from reference TRBV5-1 and TRBJ2-5, reads KAGVTQTPRYLIKTRGQQVTLSCSPISGHRSVSWYQQTPGQGLQFLFEYFSETQRNKGNFPGRFSGRQFSNSRSEMNVSTLELGDSALYLCASRSDRKETQYFGPGTRLLVL.

This clonotype was detected a few times. The chain couples TRBV5-1 to TRBJ2-3; TRBD1 or TRBD2 may be the D gene (5 bases each). Germline CDR1 and CDR2: SGHRS and YFSETQ. V dropped 4 bases and J dropped 0 bases, with 12 bases sitting between them. The CDR3 length is 15 residues. This chain's CDR3 is CASSPPRDSTDTQYF. CDR3 in DNA: TGCGCCAGCAGCCCCCCCCGGGACAGCACAGATACGCAGTATTTT. Full variable domain (outside the CDR3, taken from reference TRBV5-1 and TRBJ2-3): KAGVTQTPRYLIKTRGQQVTLSCSPISGHRSVSWYQQTPGQGLQFLFEYFSETQRNKGNFPGRFSGRQFSNSRSEMNVSTLELGDSALYLCASSPPRDSTDTQYFGPGTRLTVL.

This sequence joins TRBV29-1 and TRBJ2-3; D not certain. The V gene's germline CDR1 is SQVTM and CDR2 ANQGSEA. Trimming cost V 0 bases and J 0 bases, with 10 bases left between them. This CDR3 has 15 amino acids. The CDR3 DNA follows: TGCAGCGTTGAAGATCGGACCACTAGCACAGATACGCAGTATTTT. As protein: CSVEDRTTSTDTQYF.

The chain links TRBV20-1 to TRBJ2-4; D is undetermined. There are 13 residues in the CDR3. The germline gives CDR1 DFQATT, CDR2 SNEGSKA (reference sequence). Trimming shortened V by 0 bases and J by 6 bases, and 9 bases separated the two germline ends. The CDR3 reads CSARDRGGNIQYF. DNA of the CDR3: TGCAGTGCTAGAGACCGTGGTGGAAACATTCAGTACTTC.

The CDR3 here is CASSTRLEGTQYF. In nucleotides, the CDR3 is TGTGCCAGCAGCACCCGACTAGAGGGGACCCAGTACTTC. This chain links TRBV11-1 with TRBJ2-7; perhaps TRBD2 as D (6 bases). The end of the DNA is better explained by TRBJ2-5, so the J call may be wrong. The CDR3 runs to 13 residues. Looked up from germline, CDR1 is SGHAT and CDR2 is FQDESV (reference sequence).

The chain couples TRBV5-6 to TRBJ2-1; D is unclear. CDR3 length: 12 residues. V shed 3 bases and J shed 10 bases, with 11 bases lying between them. In germline, CDR1 is SGHDT, CDR2 YYEEEE. The CDR3: CASSSTAQEQFF. CDR3 nucleotides: TGTGCCAGCAGCTCTACGGCCCAGGAGCAGTTCTTC. Based on the CDR3 plus reference TRBV5-6 and TRBJ2-1, the full variable domain is DAGVTQSPTHLIKTRGQQVTLRCSPKSGHDTVSWYQQALGQGPQFIFQYYEEEERQRGNFPDRFSGHQFPNYSSELNVNALLLGDSALYLCASSSTAQEQFFGPGTRLTVL.

The genes are TRBV18 and TRBJ2-1; 7 bases agree with TRBD1. The germline V gene has CDR1 KGHSH and CDR2 LQKENI. J was trimmed by 6 bases and V by 5 bases; bases with no gene match: 7. The CDR3 runs 14 residues. CDR3 DNA: TGTGCCAGCTCATCGACGACAGGGTCCAATGAGCAGTTCTTC. Its translation: CASSSTTGSNEQFF.

V is TRBV20-1 and J is TRBJ1-5, with D unclear. Germline values: CDR1 DFQATT, CDR2 SNEGSKA (reference sequence). Trimming stripped 6 bases from V and 7 bases from J, with 19 bases between. The CDR3 consists of 14 residues. The DNA for the CDR3 is TGCAGTGCCCCAAGCGACAACTATCAGCAGCCCCAGCATTTT. This encodes CSAPSDNYQQPQHF.

This clonotype showed up just once. CDR3 sequence (DNA): TGTGCCAGCAGTATCAAACTCAGAGGCGGCTACACCTTC. Amino acid sequence: CASSIKLRGGYTF. This chain joins TRBV12-3 or TRBV12-4 and TRBJ1-2, with unresolved D. The CDR3 runs to 13 residues. Trimming cost V 5 bases and J 8 bases, with 15 bases left between them.

The chain links TRBV20-1 to TRBJ2-3; D unresolved. The CDR3 is 14 amino acids. Between the trimmed V and J ends, which lost 1 base and 0 bases, there was a span of 8 bases. The germline V gene encodes CDR1 DFQATT and CDR2 SNEGSKA (reference sequence). The DNA for the CDR3 is TGCAGTGCTAGAGCAGAACTTAGCACAGATACGCAGTATTTT. Translating it yields CSARAELSTDTQYF.

This clonotype was detected only a few times. The chain is built from TRBV28 and TRBJ2-1; D unresolved. Germline loops: CDR1 MDHEN, CDR2 SYDVKM. The CDR3 spans 15 residues. Trimming left V 3 bases short and J 0 bases short, with 9 bases between. CDR3 nucleotide sequence: TGTGCCAGCAGTTTTGGGGAAGTCTCCTACAATGAGCAGTTCTTC. Translation: CASSFGEVSYNEQFF.

Note on this clonotype: A junction end diverges from the germline sequence, so it may reflect a read error. V usage is TRBV13 and J usage is TRBJ2-3; D perhaps matches TRBD1 (5 bases). Per the germline V gene, CDR1 is PRHDT and CDR2 is FYEKMQ (reference sequence). The CDR3 length is 12 residues. CDR3 in amino acids: CAGSPAGHTQYF. The CDR3 DNA sequence: TGTGCCGGCAGCCCTGCCGGACACACGCAGTATTTT. Filled out from reference TRBV13 and TRBJ2-3, the complete variable domain reads AAGVIQSPRHLIKEKRETATLKCYPIPRHDTVYWYQQGPGQDPQFLISFYEKMQSDKGSIPDRFSAQQFSDYHSELNMSSLELGDSALYFCAGSPAGHTQYFGPGTRLTVL.

This clonotype has just a few counts. This chain links TRBV7-2 with TRBJ2-7; D not certain. The better agreement between TRBJ2-5 and the DNA end casts doubt on the J call. The V gene's germline CDR1 is SGHTA and CDR2 FQGNSA. The CDR3 covers 16 residues. This CDR3 is CASSLEVSGPEGTQYF. The CDR3 DNA reads TGTGCCAGCAGCTTAGAAGTCTCCGGCCCCGAAGGGACCCAGTACTTC.

This clonotype was counted between two and nine times. V is TRBV6-5 and J is TRBJ1-1, with 10 positions matching TRBD1. CDR1 and CDR2 (germline): MNHEY, SVGAGI. This CDR3 contains 14 residues. V was clipped by 6 bases and J by 4 bases; unmatched bases: 5. The CDR3 region is CASRRGQGVTEAFF. In DNA form, the CDR3 reads TGTGCCAGCAGGCGCGGACAGGGGGTCACTGAAGCTTTCTTT.

This clonotype showed up just a few times. The CDR3 bases are TGCAGTGCTAGTGAGGGCTTTGACTATGGCTACACCTTC. This gives the protein CSASEGFDYGYTF. The gene calls are TRBV20-1 and TRBJ1-2; D gene uncertain. Between the trimmed V and J ends, which lost 3 bases and 3 bases, there was a span of 11 bases. Germline assignment: CDR1 DFQATT and CDR2 SNEGSKA (reference sequence). The CDR3 length is 13 residues.

Turning to this clonotype: The junction and the germline gene differ at one end; a read error may be behind it. The chain carries TRBV29-1 and TRBJ2-1; 8 nucleotides align to TRBD2. The germline V gene encodes CDR1 SQVTM and CDR2 ANQGSEA. The CDR3 has 14 residues. CDR3 protein: CSASGTSAGNEQVF. In DNA, the CDR3 is TGCAGCGCTTCCGGGACTAGTGCGGGCAATGAGCAGGTCTTC.

The chain couples TRBV12-3 or TRBV12-4 to TRBJ2-5; D is perhaps TRBD2 (7 bases). Trimming left V 6 bases short and J 2 bases short, with 13 bases between. The CDR3 spans 14 residues. The chain's CDR3 is CASSWGGWQETQYF. CDR3 nucleotides: TGTGCCAGCAGCTGGGGGGGCTGGCAAGAGACCCAGTACTTC.

This rearrangement joins TRBV6-5 to TRBJ2-5, with a possible D match to TRBD2 (5 bases). Trimming took 0 bases from V and 6 from J, leaving 11 bases between them. Germline values: CDR1 MNHEY, CDR2 SVGAGI. CDR3 size: 14 residues. This CDR3 reads CASSYSSRRKTQYF. The CDR3 nucleotides read TGTGCCAGCAGTTACTCGAGTAGGAGGAAGACCCAGTACTTC.